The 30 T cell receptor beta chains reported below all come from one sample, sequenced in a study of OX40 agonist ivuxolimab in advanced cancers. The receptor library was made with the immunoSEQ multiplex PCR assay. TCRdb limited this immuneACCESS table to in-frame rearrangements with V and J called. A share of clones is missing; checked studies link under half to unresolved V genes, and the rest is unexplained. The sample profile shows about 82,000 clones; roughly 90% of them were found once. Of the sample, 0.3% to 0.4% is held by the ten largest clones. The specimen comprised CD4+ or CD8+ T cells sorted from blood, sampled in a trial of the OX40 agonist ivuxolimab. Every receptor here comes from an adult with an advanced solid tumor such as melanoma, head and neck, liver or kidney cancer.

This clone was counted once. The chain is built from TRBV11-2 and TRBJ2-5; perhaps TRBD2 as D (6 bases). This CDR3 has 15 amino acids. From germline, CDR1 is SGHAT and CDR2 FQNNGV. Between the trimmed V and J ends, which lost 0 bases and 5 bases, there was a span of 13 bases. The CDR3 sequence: CASSLDPRDSETQYF. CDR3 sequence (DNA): TGTGCCAGCAGCTTAGACCCGCGGGACTCGGAGACCCAGTACTTC.

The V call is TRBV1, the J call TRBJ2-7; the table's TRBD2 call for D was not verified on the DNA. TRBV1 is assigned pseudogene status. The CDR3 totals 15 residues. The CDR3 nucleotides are TGCACCAGCAGCTTAACTGGCGGGAGGGGGTACGAGCAGTACTTC. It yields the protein CTSSLTGGRGYEQYF.

CDR3 in amino acids: CASSPSSGANYGYTF. CDR3 bases: TGTGCCAGCTCACCAAGCTCAGGGGCTAACTATGGCTACACCTTC. The genes are TRBV18 and TRBJ1-2; a weak D match, TRBD1 (6 bases). This CDR3 is 15 amino acids long. V was pared by 2 bases and J by 0 bases, with 10 bases between. Germline values: CDR1 KGHSH, CDR2 LQKENI.

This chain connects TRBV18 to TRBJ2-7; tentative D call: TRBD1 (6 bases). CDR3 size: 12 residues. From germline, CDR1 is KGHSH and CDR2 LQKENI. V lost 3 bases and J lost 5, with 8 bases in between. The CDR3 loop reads CASSPAGDEQYF. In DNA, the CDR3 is TGTGCCAGCTCACCGGCAGGGGACGAGCAGTACTTC.

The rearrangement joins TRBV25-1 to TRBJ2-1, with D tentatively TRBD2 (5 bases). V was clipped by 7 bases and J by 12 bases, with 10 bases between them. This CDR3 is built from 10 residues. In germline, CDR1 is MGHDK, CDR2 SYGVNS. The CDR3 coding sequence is TGTGCCAGCAACCAGAGCGGGCAGTTCTTC. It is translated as CASNQSGQFF.

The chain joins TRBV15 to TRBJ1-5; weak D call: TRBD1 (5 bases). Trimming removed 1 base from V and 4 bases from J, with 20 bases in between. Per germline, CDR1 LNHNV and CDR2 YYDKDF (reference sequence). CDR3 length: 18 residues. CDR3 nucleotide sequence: TGTGCCACCAGCAGAGCGGCAGGGAAAGGAGTCCCAAATCAGCCCCAGCATTTT. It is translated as CATSRAAGKGVPNQPQHF. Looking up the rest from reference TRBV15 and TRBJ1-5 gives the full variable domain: DAMVIQNPRYQVTQFGKPVTLSCSQTLNHNVMYWYQQKSSQAPKLLFHYYDKDFNNEADTPDNFQSRRPNTSFCFLDIRSPGLGDTAMYLCATSRAAGKGVPNQPQHFGDGTRLSIL.

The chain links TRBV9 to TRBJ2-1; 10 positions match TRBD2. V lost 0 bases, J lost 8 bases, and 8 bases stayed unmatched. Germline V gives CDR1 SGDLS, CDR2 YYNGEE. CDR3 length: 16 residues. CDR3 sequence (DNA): TGTGCCAGCAGCGTAGGTGCTAGCGGGAGTTTAGATGAGCAGTTCTTC. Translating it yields CASSVGASGSLDEQFF.

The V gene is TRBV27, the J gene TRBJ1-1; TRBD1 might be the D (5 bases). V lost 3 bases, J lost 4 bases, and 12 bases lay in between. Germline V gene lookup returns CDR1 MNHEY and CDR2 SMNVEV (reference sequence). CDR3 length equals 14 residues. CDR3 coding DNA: TGTGCCAGCAGTTTTCTCCTGGGGGGCACTGAAGCTTTCTTT. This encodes CASSFLLGGTEAFF.

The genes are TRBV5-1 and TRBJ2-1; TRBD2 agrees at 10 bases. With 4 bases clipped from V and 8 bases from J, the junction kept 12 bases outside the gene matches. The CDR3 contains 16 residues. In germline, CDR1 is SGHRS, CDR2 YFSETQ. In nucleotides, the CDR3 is TGCGCCAGCAGCATAGGTAGCGGGGGGATCTGGGATGAGCAGTTCTTC. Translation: CASSIGSGGIWDEQFF. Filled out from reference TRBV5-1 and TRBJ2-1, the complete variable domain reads KAGVTQTPRYLIKTRGQQVTLSCSPISGHRSVSWYQQTPGQGLQFLFEYFSETQRNKGNFPGRFSGRQFSNSRSEMNVSTLELGDSALYLCASSIGSGGIWDEQFFGPGTRLTVL.

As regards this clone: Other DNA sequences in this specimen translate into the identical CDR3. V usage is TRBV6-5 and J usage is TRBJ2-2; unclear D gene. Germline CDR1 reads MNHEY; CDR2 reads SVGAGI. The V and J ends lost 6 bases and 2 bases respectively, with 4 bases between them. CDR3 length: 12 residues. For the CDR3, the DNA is TGTGCCAGCAGGCCAAACACCGGGGAGCTGTTTTTT. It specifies CASRPNTGELFF.

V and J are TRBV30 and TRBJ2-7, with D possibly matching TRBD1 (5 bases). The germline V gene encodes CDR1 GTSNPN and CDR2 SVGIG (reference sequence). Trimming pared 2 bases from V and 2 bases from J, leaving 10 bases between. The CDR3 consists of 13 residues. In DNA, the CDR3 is TGTGCCTGGAGTTCAGGGAATACCTACGAGCAGTACTTC. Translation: CAWSSGNTYEQYF.

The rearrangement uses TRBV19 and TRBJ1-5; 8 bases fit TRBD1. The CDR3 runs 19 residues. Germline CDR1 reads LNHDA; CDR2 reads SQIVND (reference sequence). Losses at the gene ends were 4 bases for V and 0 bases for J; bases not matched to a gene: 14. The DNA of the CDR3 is TGTGCCAGTAGTAGCTTCTTTAATCAGGACAGGGATAGCAATCAGCCCCAGCATTTT. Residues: CASSSFFNQDRDSNQPQHF.

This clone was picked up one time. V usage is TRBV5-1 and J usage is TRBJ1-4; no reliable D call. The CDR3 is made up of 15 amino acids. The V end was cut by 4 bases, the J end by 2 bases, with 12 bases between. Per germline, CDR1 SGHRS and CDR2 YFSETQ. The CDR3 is CASSARPGTNEKLFF. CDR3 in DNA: TGCGCCAGCAGCGCCCGTCCTGGGACTAATGAAAAACTGTTTTTT. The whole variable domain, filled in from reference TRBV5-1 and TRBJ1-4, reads KAGVTQTPRYLIKTRGQQVTLSCSPISGHRSVSWYQQTPGQGLQFLFEYFSETQRNKGNFPGRFSGRQFSNSRSEMNVSTLELGDSALYLCASSARPGTNEKLFFGSGTQLSVL.

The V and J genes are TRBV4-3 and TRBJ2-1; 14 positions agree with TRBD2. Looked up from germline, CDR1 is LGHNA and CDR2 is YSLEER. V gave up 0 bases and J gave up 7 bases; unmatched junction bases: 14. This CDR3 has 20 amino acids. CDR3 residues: CASSQDSPRGTSGRGNEQFF. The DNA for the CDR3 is TGCGCCAGCAGCCAAGATTCCCCCCGGGGGACTAGCGGGAGAGGTAATGAGCAGTTCTTC.

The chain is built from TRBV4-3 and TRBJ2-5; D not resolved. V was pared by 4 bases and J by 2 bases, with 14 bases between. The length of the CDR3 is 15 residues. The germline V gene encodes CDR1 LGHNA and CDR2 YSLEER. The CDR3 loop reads CASSPLIRQQETQYF. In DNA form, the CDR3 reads TGCGCCAGCAGCCCCCTCATAAGACAACAAGAGACCCAGTACTTC.

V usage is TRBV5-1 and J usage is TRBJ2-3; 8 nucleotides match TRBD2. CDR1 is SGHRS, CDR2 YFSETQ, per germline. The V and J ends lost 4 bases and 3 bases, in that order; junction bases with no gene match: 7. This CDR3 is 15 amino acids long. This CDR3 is CASSQPGLETDTQYF. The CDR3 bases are TGCGCCAGCAGCCAGCCGGGACTAGAGACAGATACGCAGTATTTT. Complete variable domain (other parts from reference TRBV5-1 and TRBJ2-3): KAGVTQTPRYLIKTRGQQVTLSCSPISGHRSVSWYQQTPGQGLQFLFEYFSETQRNKGNFPGRFSGRQFSNSRSEMNVSTLELGDSALYLCASSQPGLETDTQYFGPGTRLTVL.

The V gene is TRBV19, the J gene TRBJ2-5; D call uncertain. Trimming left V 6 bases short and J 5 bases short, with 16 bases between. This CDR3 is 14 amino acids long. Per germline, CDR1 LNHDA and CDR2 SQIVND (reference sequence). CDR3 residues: CASSPGGTGETQYF. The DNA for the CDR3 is TGTGCCAGTAGCCCGGGCGGCACCGGGGAGACCCAGTACTTC.

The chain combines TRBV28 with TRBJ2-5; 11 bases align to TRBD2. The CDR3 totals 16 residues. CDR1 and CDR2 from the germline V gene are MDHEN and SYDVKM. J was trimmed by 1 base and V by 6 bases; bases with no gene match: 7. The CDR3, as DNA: TGTGCCAGCAGCTCCTCGGGACTAGCGGTCCAAGAGACCCAGTACTTC. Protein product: CASSSSGLAVQETQYF.

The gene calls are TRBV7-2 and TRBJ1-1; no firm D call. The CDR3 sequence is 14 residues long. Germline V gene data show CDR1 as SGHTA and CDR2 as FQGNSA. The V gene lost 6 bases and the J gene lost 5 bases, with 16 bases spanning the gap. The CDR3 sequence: CASSLPGRLTEAFF. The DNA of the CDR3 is TGTGCCAGCAGTCTTCCGGGCCGCCTTACTGAAGCTTTCTTT.

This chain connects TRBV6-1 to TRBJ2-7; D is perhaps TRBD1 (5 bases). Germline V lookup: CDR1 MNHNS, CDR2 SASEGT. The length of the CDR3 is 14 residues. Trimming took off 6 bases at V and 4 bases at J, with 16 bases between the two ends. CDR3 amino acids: CASSLSGASYEQYF. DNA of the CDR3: TGTGCCAGCAGCTTAAGTGGGGCAAGTTACGAGCAGTACTTC.

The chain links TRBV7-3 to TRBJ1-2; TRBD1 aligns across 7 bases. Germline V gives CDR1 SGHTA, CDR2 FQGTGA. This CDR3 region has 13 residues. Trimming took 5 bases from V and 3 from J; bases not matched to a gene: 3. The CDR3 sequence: CASSTGTDYGYTF. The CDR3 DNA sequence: TGTGCCAGCAGCACCGGGACAGACTATGGCTACACCTTC.

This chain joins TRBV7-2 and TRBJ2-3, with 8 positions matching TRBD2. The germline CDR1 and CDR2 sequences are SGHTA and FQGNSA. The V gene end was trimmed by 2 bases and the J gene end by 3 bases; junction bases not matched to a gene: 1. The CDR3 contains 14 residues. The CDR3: CASSLTSGTDTQYF. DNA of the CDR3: TGTGCCAGCAGCTTAACTAGCGGAACAGATACGCAGTATTTT.

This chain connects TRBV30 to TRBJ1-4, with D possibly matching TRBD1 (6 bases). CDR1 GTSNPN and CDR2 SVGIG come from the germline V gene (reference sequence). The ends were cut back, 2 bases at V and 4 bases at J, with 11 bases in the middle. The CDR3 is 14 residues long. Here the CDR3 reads CAWSFRDINEKLFF. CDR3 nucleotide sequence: TGTGCCTGGAGTTTCCGGGACATTAATGAAAAACTGTTTTTT.

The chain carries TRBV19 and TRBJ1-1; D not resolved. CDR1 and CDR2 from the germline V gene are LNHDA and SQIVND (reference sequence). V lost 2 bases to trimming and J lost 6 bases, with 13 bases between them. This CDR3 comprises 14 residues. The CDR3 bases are TGTGCCAGTAGTATAAGTATGGTCGCGTCTGAAGCTTTCTTT. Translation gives CASSISMVASEAFF.

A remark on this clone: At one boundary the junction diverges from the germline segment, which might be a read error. CDR3 in DNA: TGTGCCAGCAGTCAGCCCCAGCATTTT. Translation: CASSQPQHF. V gene TRBV27 combines with J gene TRBJ1-5, with D unresolved. Germline assignment: CDR1 MNHEY and CDR2 SMNVEV (reference sequence). The CDR3 consists of 9 residues.

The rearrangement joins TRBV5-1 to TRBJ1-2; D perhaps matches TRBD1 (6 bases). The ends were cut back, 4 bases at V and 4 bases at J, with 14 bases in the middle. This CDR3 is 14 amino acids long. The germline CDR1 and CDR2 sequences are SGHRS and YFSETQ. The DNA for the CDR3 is TGCGCCAGCAGCCGGGACACGGACTCCTATGGCTACACCTTC. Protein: CASSRDTDSYGYTF.

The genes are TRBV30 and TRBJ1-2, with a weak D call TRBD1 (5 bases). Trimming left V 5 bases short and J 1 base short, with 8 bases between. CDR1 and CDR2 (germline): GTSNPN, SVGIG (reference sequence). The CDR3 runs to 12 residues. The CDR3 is CAWGTDNYGYTF. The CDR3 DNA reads TGTGCCTGGGGGACGGATAACTATGGCTACACCTTC.

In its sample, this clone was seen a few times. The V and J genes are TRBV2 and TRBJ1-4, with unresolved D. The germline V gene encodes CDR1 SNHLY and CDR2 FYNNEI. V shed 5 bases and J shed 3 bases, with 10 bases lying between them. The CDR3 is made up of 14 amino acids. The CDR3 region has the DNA TGTGCCAGCAGTAGTTGGGGTTCTAATGAAAAACTGTTTTTT. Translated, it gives CASSSWGSNEKLFF.

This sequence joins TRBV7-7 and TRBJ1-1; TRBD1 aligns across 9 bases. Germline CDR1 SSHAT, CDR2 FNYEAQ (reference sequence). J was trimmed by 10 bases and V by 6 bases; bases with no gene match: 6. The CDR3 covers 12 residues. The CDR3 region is CASRTQGAVAFF. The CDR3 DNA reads TGTGCCAGCAGGACACAGGGGGCTGTAGCTTTCTTT.

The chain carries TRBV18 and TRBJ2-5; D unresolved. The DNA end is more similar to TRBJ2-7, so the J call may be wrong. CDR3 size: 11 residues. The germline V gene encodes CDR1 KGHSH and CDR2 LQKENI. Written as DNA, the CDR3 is TGTGCCAGCTCACCAGGGGACGAGCAGTACTTC. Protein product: CASSPGDEQYF.